The 25 T cell receptor beta chains below come from one sample, sequenced in a study of control samples from healthy donors and cancer patients. Repertoires were generated with immunoSEQ multiplex PCR, while TCRdb's copy carries only in-frame clones and drops some. The sample records roughly 88,000 clones, 85% being singletons. The source material was blood. These receptor sequences come from a young man in good health.

The rearrangement joins TRBV11-1 to TRBJ1-6; 7 nucleotides match TRBD1. The CDR3 runs to 15 residues. J lost 13 bases, V lost 2 bases, and 11 bases had no gene match. From germline, CDR1 is SGHAT and CDR2 FQDESV (reference sequence). CDR3 region: CASSLSLGQNPPLHF. In DNA form, the CDR3 reads TGTGCCAGCAGCTTAAGCTTGGGACAGAATCCGCCCCTCCACTTT.

Concerning this clone: It may be a read error: a sequence one base away is much more abundant. The same CDR3 arises from other DNA sequences in this sample as well. The genes are TRBV24-1 and TRBJ2-7; D gene uncertain. Looked up from germline, CDR1 is KGHDR and CDR2 is SFDVKD. CDR3 length equals 11 residues. Trimming stripped 4 bases from V and 3 bases from J, with 3 bases between. CDR3 sequence: CATSEGYEQYF. CDR3 in DNA: TGTGCCACCAGTGAAGGCTACGAGCAGTACTTC.

This chain joins TRBV14 and TRBJ2-1; 8 bases fit TRBD2. This CDR3 has 22 residues. V lost 0 bases to trimming and J lost 0 bases; unmatched junction nucleotides: 19. Germline V lookup: CDR1 SGHDN, CDR2 FVKESK. CDR3 DNA: TGTGCCAGCAGCCAAGATTTGCGGCGGGGGGAGAGTCTGTACCCCTCCTACAATGAGCAGTTCTTC. It encodes CASSQDLRRGESLYPSYNEQFF.

This clone occurred a few times. This sequence joins TRBV5-5 and TRBJ2-1, with no clear D. The CDR3 is made up of 12 amino acids. V lost 3 bases and J lost 7, with 8 bases in between. Germline V lookup: CDR1 SGHKS, CDR2 YYEKEE (reference sequence). The CDR3 sequence is CASSWLGNEQFF. In nucleotides, the CDR3 is TGTGCCAGCAGCTGGCTGGGGAATGAGCAGTTCTTC.

The chain has TRBV19 and TRBJ1-6; D is possibly TRBD1 (5 bases). Germline loops: CDR1 LNHDA, CDR2 SQIVND (reference sequence). This CDR3 is 12 amino acids long. Trimming took off 5 bases at V and 9 bases at J, with 8 bases between the two ends. The DNA of the CDR3 is TGTGCCAGTAGTGGGGACTCTTCACCCCTCCACTTT. The encoded protein is CASSGDSSPLHF.

This chain joins TRBV6-1 and TRBJ1-6; D may be TRBD1 (6 bases). The V end was cut by 2 bases, the J end by 9 bases, with 17 bases between. Germline V CDR1 and CDR2: MNHNS, SASEGT. This CDR3 is built from 16 residues. The CDR3 nucleotides read TGTGCCAGCAGTGAACCTCGAGGGACAAAAACTTCACCCCTCCACTTT. It translates to CASSEPRGTKTSPLHF.

The V and J genes are TRBV7-3 and TRBJ2-5; 12 bases align to TRBD2. CDR1 and CDR2 from the germline V gene are SGHTA and FQGTGA. This CDR3 contains 15 residues. The junction had 5 bases not matched to a gene; V was cut back by 5 bases and J by 4 bases. Written as DNA, the CDR3 is TGTGCCAGCAGCCCTAGCGGGGGGGCCGGAGAGACCCAGTACTTC. This sequence encodes CASSPSGGAGETQYF.

The chain links TRBV2 to TRBJ2-6; 9 nucleotides match TRBD1. CDR1 and CDR2 (germline): SNHLY, FYNNEI. This CDR3 has 14 amino acids. J was trimmed by 4 bases and V by 8 bases; bases with no gene match: 3. This chain's CDR3 is CASWTGAGANVLTF. CDR3 nucleotides: TGTGCCAGCTGGACAGGGGCCGGGGCCAACGTCCTGACTTTC.

This clone was seen just once. The J gene is TRBJ2-7, the V gene TRBV6-6; D is unresolved. In germline, CDR1 is MNHNY, CDR2 SVGAGI (reference sequence). The germline V and J ends were trimmed by 0 bases and 3 bases, with 12 bases remaining between them. The length of the CDR3 is 15 residues. The CDR3 protein is CASSYSIRENYEQYF. DNA of the CDR3: TGTGCCAGCAGTTACTCGATTAGGGAAAACTACGAGCAGTACTTC.

The J gene is TRBJ2-7, the V gene TRBV11-2, with 7 bases matching TRBD1. The CDR3 has 15 residues. V was pared by 5 bases and J by 2 bases, with 9 bases of the junction left unmatched. Germline CDR1 SGHAT, CDR2 FQNNGV. In nucleotides, the CDR3 is TGTGCCAGCAGCCCCCCGGGACAGAGAACCTACGAGCAGTACTTC. It translates to CASSPPGQRTYEQYF. Supplemented by reference TRBV11-2 and TRBJ2-7, the full variable domain reads EAGVAQSPRYKIIEKRQSVAFWCNPISGHATLYWYQQILGQGPKLLIQFQNNGVVDDSQLPKDRFSAERLKGVDSTLKIQPAKLEDSAVYLCASSPPGQRTYEQYFGPGTRLTVT.

In its sample, this clone was seen a few times. The conserved phenylalanine or tryptophan normally closing the CDR3 is absent here, so this likely arose from a read error. It is unclear where the CDR3 begins or ends on the DNA, so no DNA is shown, and the CDR3 is as TCRdb lists it. This chain links TRBV24-1 with TRBJ1-1; the DNA was not compared with TRBD1, the D call given in the table. Counting both end residues, the CDR3 totals 8 amino acids. Germline lookup yields CDR1 KGHDR and CDR2 SFDVKD. This CDR3 is CATREDRA.

This clone was observed at least ten times. The chain has TRBV10-1 and TRBJ1-5; possible D gene TRBD1, 5 bases. Trimming removed 6 bases at V and 2 bases at J, with 8 bases between. The CDR3 extends over 13 amino acids. In germline, CDR1 is WNHNN, CDR2 SYGVQD (reference sequence). CDR3 region: CASRPRGNQPQHF. In DNA, the CDR3 is TGCGCCAGCAGGCCCAGGGGCAATCAGCCCCAGCATTTT.

Turning to this clone: Additional DNA sequences in this sample encode the identical CDR3. This sequence joins TRBV19 and TRBJ1-1; D is ambiguous. The germline V gene has CDR1 LNHDA and CDR2 SQIVND (reference sequence). Between the trimmed V and J ends, which lost 3 bases and 7 bases, there was a span of 9 bases. There are 12 residues in the CDR3. The CDR3 reads CASSMGGSEAFF. CDR3 sequence (DNA): TGTGCCAGTAGTATGGGAGGGAGTGAAGCTTTCTTT.

With regard to this clone: The conserved phenylalanine or tryptophan normally closing the CDR3 is absent here, so this likely arose from a read error. The DNA is left out, because the CDR3 cannot be placed on it with certainty; the CDR3 is given as TCRdb lists it. The V and J genes are TRBV12-3 or TRBV12-4 and TRBJ1-1; whether TRBD1, the table's D call, matches the DNA was not checked. With termini counted, the CDR3 has 12 amino acids. The CDR3 here is CASSLAGQGAQL.

The chain employs TRBV11-2 and TRBJ1-2; 10 bases are shared with TRBD1. This CDR3 is built from 14 residues. Looked up from germline, CDR1 is SGHAT and CDR2 is FQNNGV. The J segment lost 7 bases and the V segment lost 1 base, leaving 3 bases of the junction unmatched. The CDR3: CASSLGDRGGGYTF. DNA of the CDR3: TGTGCCAGCAGCTTAGGGGACAGGGGTGGTGGCTACACCTTC.

The V call is TRBV18, the J call TRBJ1-2; 8 nucleotides match TRBD1. Germline CDR1 is KGHSH and CDR2 is LQKENI. This CDR3 is 15 amino acids long. Unmatched junction bases numbered 2, after V lost 2 bases and J lost 0 bases. CDR3 nucleotide sequence: TGTGCCAGCTCACCATCGGGACAGGCTAACTATGGCTACACCTTC. Amino acid sequence: CASSPSGQANYGYTF.

The chain combines TRBV11-2 with TRBJ2-2, with 7 bases lining up with TRBD1. After removal of 4 bases from V and 3 bases from J, the junction contained 11 bases not matched to a gene. Germline V gene sequence: CDR1 SGHAT, CDR2 FQNNGV. The CDR3 loop spans 17 amino acids. The CDR3 here is CASSSNQQGRDTGELFF. The CDR3 nucleotides read TGTGCCAGCAGCTCCAACCAACAGGGGAGAGACACCGGGGAGCTGTTTTTT. The complete variable domain, with remaining parts taken from reference TRBV11-2 and TRBJ2-2, reads EAGVAQSPRYKIIEKRQSVAFWCNPISGHATLYWYQQILGQGPKLLIQFQNNGVVDDSQLPKDRFSAERLKGVDSTLKIQPAKLEDSAVYLCASSSNQQGRDTGELFFGEGSRLTVL.

This clone was observed a single time. This chain joins TRBV6-5 and TRBJ2-1; D possibly corresponds to TRBD1 (6 bases). The CDR3 runs to 13 residues. Trimming pared 8 bases from V and 3 bases from J, leaving 11 bases between. Germline lookup yields CDR1 MNHEY and CDR2 SVGAGI. CDR3 coding DNA: TGTGCCAGCGAGCAGGGGCACTACAATGAGCAGTTCTTC. It yields the protein CASEQGHYNEQFF.

This CDR3 is CASSLNWADTQYF. CDR3 in DNA: TGTGCCAGCAGCTTAAATTGGGCAGATACGCAGTATTTT. V and J are TRBV7-3 and TRBJ2-3; no clear D gene. Trimming left V 1 base short and J 4 bases short, with 6 bases between. The CDR3 runs 13 residues. Germline V gene lookup returns CDR1 SGHTA and CDR2 FQGTGA.

J is TRBJ2-2 and V is TRBV7-3; a possible D gene is TRBD2 (7 bases). This CDR3 contains 13 residues. From germline, CDR1 is SGHTA and CDR2 FQGTGA. V lost 5 bases, J lost 15 bases, and 19 bases lay in between. Written as DNA, the CDR3 is TGTGCCAGCAGCCCGCGGCCGCGGGGGCGGGTGTTTTTT. Amino acids: CASSPRPRGRVFF. Complete variable domain (other parts from reference TRBV7-3 and TRBJ2-2): GAGVSQTPSNKVTEKGKYVELRCDPISGHTALYWYRQSLGQGPEFLIYFQGTGAADDSGLPNDRFFAVRPEGSVSTLKIQRTERGDSAVYLCASSPRPRGRVFFGEGSRLTVL.

J is TRBJ1-4 and V is TRBV19, with 7 positions matching TRBD1. V lost 5 bases and J lost 4; bases outside the gene matches: 7. CDR3 length: 15 residues. The germline CDR1 and CDR2 sequences are LNHDA and SQIVND (reference sequence). CDR3 region: CASSPATGINEKLFF. The DNA for the CDR3 is TGTGCCAGTAGTCCCGCGACAGGGATTAATGAAAAACTGTTTTTT.

This chain joins TRBV6-5 and TRBJ2-2, with D unresolved. CDR1 is MNHEY and CDR2 is SVGAGI in the germline V gene. V lost 0 bases and J lost 8, with 16 bases in between. This CDR3 has 16 residues. The CDR3 region has the DNA TGTGCCAGCAGTTACTCGTCCGTCCTCGTGCCTGGGGAGCTGTTTTTT. Translating gives CASSYSSVLVPGELFF.

The sample holds a few counts of this clone. CDR3 loop: CASSNRDGDEQYF. For the CDR3, the DNA is TGTGCCAGTAGTAACCGGGACGGGGACGAGCAGTACTTC. The V gene is TRBV19, the J gene TRBJ2-7; D may match TRBD1 or TRBD2 (5 bases each). This CDR3 has 13 amino acids. The ends were cut back, 4 bases at V and 5 bases at J, with 12 bases in the middle. Germline lookup yields CDR1 LNHDA and CDR2 SQIVND (reference sequence).

The genes are TRBV9 and TRBJ1-2; a possible D gene is TRBD1 (5 bases). V was cut by 3 bases and J by 0 bases, with 15 bases left in between. The germline V gene encodes CDR1 SGDLS and CDR2 YYNGEE. The CDR3 runs 16 residues. The CDR3 nucleotides read TGTGCCAGCAGCGCGACAGCCGGATTAGCTAACTATGGCTACACCTTC. Protein: CASSATAGLANYGYTF.

The chain recombines TRBV7-9 with TRBJ1-2, with D unclear. Germline CDR1 reads SEHNR; CDR2 reads FQNEAQ (reference sequence). Trimming stripped 5 bases from V and 2 bases from J, with 12 bases between. This CDR3 is built from 14 residues. The DNA of the CDR3 is TGTGCCAGCAGCCCCCAGGAGGGAAACTATGGCTACACCTTC. Residues: CASSPQEGNYGYTF.